This TCR beta chain was documented in a study of T cell repertoires in aging, cancer and after chemotherapy. Overall study: Donors were grouped into six age bands spanning 30 or younger through 70 or older. Study-wide findings and caveats: Hematological cancer patients had lymphoid organ infiltration that may impair thymic emigration or T cell expansion. Age-matched healthy donors had significantly more diverse, less clonal blood TCR repertoires than untreated cancer patients. Across the chemotherapy interval, each cancer cohort showed higher median generation probability, suggesting thymic rebound.

In the case of this clonotype: Its antigen is still unknown.

V was shortened by 0 bases and J by 2 bases, with 18 bases between the two germline ends. The germline V gene has CDR1 MNHEY and CDR2 SVGAGI. The CDR3 runs to 18 residues. Amplification of TCR beta used genomic DNA extracted from peripheral blood. Rearranged V-D-J TRB sequences were amplified with a mixed TRB-A/B primer pool. TCRdb re-analysed the multiplex PCR reads in MiXCR, keeping a single row per CDR3 protein. The table includes 6,000 to 8,500 distinct CDR3 sequences, around 30% detected once. The chain recombines TRBV6-5 with TRBJ2-3; D may be TRBD1 (5 bases). What was sequenced was blood. This TCR derives from a human donor with a blood cancer. CDR3 sequence: CASSYSIQGLTSTDTQYF. CDR3 DNA: TGTGCCAGCAGTTACTCGATTCAGGGCCTAACATCCACAGATACGCAGTATTTT.